The clone carrying this T cell receptor beta chain was detected a few times. The antigen is undetermined. This sample was taken from a study of T cell responses to AZD1222 COVID-19 vaccine. Study-wide context: Second-dose timings of about 4 or about 12 weeks were pooled. Study-wide points: Most donors were white British and more were female, and clonal diversity was possibly underestimated. Repertoires were sampled only after the peak T cell response.

Repertoires were generated with immunoSEQ multiplex PCR, while TCRdb's copy carries only in-frame clones and drops some. The data contain some 130,000 clones, more than 85% of them seen just once; the ten biggest clones take up more than 4.5%. V was clipped by 4 bases and J by 1 base, with 10 bases between them. This CDR3 contains 15 residues. The V gene's germline CDR1 is SGHNT and CDR2 YENEEA. The source material was peripheral blood, sampled on day 0 of AZD1222 vaccination. This chain connects TRBV11-3 to TRBJ2-2, with D perhaps TRBD1 or TRBD2 (6 bases each). This clonotype was sampled from an adult in good health. CDR3 sequence (DNA): TGTGCCAGCAGCTACGGGGGCCTGAACACCGGGGAGCTGTTTTTT. Translating gives CASSYGGLNTGELFF.